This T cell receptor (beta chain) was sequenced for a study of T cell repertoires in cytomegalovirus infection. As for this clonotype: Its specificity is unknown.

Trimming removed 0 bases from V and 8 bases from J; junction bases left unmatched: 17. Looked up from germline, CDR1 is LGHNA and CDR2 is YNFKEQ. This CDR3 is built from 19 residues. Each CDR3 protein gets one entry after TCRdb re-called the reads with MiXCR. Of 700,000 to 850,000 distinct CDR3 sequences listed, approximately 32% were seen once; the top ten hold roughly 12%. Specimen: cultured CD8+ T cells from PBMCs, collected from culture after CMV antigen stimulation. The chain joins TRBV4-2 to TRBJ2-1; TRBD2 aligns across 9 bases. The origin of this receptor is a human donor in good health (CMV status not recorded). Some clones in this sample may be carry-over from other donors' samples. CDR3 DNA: TGTGCCAGCAGCCAAGATCCGGCTCTAGGCGGGGGGGCCGGGGATGAGCAGTTCTTC. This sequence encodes CASSQDPALGGGAGDEQFF.